Described below is a single T cell receptor beta chain sequence and its context. Both 60 Vbeta primers and 13 Jbeta primers went into the PCR. TCRdb keeps only in-frame clones here, not all; method: immunoSEQ multiplex PCR. The sample gives 150,000 to 200,000 clones, roughly 84% of which show up once; 0.2% to 0.3% is in the top ten. This entry belongs to a study of cytomegalovirus exposure and HLA in healthy donors. This receptor was obtained from a girl in the first two years of life in good health and CMV-seronegative. Material: PBMCs.

The CDR3 region is CASSLAYVRNEQFF. The CDR3 region has the DNA TGTGCCAGCAGCTTAGCTTATGTTCGGAATGAGCAGTTCTTC. This chain uses TRBV11-1 with TRBJ2-1; D unresolved. The germline V and J ends were trimmed by 0 bases and 7 bases, with 10 bases remaining between them. CDR1 and CDR2 (germline): SGHAT, FQDESV (reference sequence). The CDR3 contains 14 residues.